The 5 T cell receptor beta chains given below trace back to one sample, sequenced in a study of T cells in localized non-small cell lung cancer. Sequencing was performed with immunoSEQ multiplex PCR; in TCRdb, only in-frame clones are kept and a portion is missing. Of approximately 20,000 clones listed, about 90% were seen once; the top ten hold 3.5% to 5%. This material consisted of peripheral blood, taken before any cancer treatment. These receptors came from a male donor older than 55 with stage I squamous cell lung carcinoma.

The chain carries TRBV7-3 and TRBJ2-1; perhaps D is TRBD1 or TRBD2 (5 bases each). The CDR3 contains 15 residues. V was cut by 4 bases and J by 8 bases, with 18 bases left in between. From germline, CDR1 is SGHTA and CDR2 FQGTGA. The CDR3 bases are TGTGCCAGCAGCTACCGGGGCAAAGACTTCGATGAGCAGTTCTTC. Encoded protein: CASSYRGKDFDEQFF.

The V call is TRBV28, the J call TRBJ2-5, with 10 nucleotides matching TRBD2. Germline lookup yields CDR1 MDHEN and CDR2 SYDVKM. The CDR3 is 15 amino acids. V dropped 4 bases and J dropped 3; count of bases not matched to a gene: 5. Here the CDR3 reads CASSSQLAGEETQYF. CDR3 sequence (DNA): TGTGCCAGCAGTTCCCAGCTAGCGGGAGAAGAGACCCAGTACTTC.

The rearrangement links TRBV4-3 to TRBJ1-2; the D is unclear. V was pared by 3 bases and J by 7 bases, with 18 bases between. Germline CDR1 is LGHNA and CDR2 is YSLEER. CDR3 length: 15 residues. CDR3 residues: CASSHTDRRSGGYTF. The CDR3 coding sequence is TGCGCCAGCAGCCATACTGACCGCCGCTCGGGTGGCTACACCTTC.

This clone appeared a few times. The chain carries TRBV6-4 and TRBJ1-5, with D unclear. The V end was cut by 2 bases, the J end by 7 bases, with 9 bases between. Germline CDR1 reads MRHNA; CDR2 reads SNTAGT. This CDR3 region has 13 residues. The CDR3: CASSDREGQPQHF. The CDR3 nucleotides are TGTGCCAGCAGTGACCGAGAGGGCCAGCCCCAGCATTTT.

This chain uses TRBV28 with TRBJ1-1; D gene ambiguous. The CDR3 runs to 15 residues. Germline V gene sequence: CDR1 MDHEN, CDR2 SYDVKM. Trimming took 5 bases from V and 10 from J, leaving 23 bases between them. CDR3 DNA sequence: TGTGCCAGCAGTGCTCTCGACGCCCCCTTGGTACTAGCTTTCTTT. The encoded protein is CASSALDAPLVLAFF.